The present TCR beta chain was sequenced within a study of Graves' ophthalmopathy and Graves' hyperthyroidism. At least ten counts were recorded for this clonotype. The antigen remains unidentified. From RNA, the CDR3 regions of TCR beta chains were amplified and sequenced. The library came from an HTBI-primed first-round RT-PCR and a second-round multiplex PCR. TCRdb independently ran MiXCR on the multiplex PCR reads; one entry per CDR3 protein. Among 360,000 or so distinct CDR3 sequences listed, about 17% were seen once. Germline values: CDR1 KGHSH, CDR2 LQKENI. The V end lost 2 bases, the J end lost 2 bases, and 16 bases lay between the germline ends. This CDR3 spans 17 amino acids. Other autoimmune diseases, uncontrolled infections, pregnancy or lactation ruled patients out of participation. A diagnosis was made from clinical symptoms together with serum thyroxine, TRAb, thyroid ultrasound and orbital computed tomography.

Study-level findings and limits: Detection in blood was also observed for most expanded thyroid clonotypes above 0.001 frequency.

The chain combines TRBV18 with TRBJ1-3; D not certain. This clonotype was sampled from a woman under 30 with Graves' ophthalmopathy. Material: peripheral blood. CDR3 DNA sequence: TGTGCCAGCTCACCAGTCCCGGAGGGAGGGACTGGAAACACCATATATTTT. Translated, it gives CASSPVPEGGTGNTIYF.